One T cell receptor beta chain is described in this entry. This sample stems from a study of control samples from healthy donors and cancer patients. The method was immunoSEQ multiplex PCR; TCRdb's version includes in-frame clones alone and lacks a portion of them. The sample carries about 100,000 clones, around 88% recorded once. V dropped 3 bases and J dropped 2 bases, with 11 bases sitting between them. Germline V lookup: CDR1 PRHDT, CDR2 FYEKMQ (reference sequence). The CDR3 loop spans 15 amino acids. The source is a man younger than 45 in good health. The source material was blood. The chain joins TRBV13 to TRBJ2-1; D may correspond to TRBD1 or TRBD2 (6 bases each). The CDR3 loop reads CASSLVGGTYNEQFF. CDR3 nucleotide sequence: TGTGCCAGCAGCTTGGTAGGGGGGACCTACAATGAGCAGTTCTTC.